This T cell receptor beta chain was recovered during a study of siplizumab effects on memory and regulatory T cells. The count of this clone is one. The antigen remains unidentified. For every sample, about 10^5 TCR templates were assayed. This table comes from immunoSEQ multiplex PCR, and its TCRdb copy is limited to in-frame clones, with some not included. Here the sample spans under 140,000 clones, around nine tenths being singletons. Findings of the study overall: Tregs proliferating in siplizumab cultures lacked confirmation of their suppressive function. On average, approximately 70% of mappable alloreactive CD4+ clones were Treg-derived under siplizumab, against roughly 27% in controls. With siplizumab, cumulative frequency of CD4+ memory-derived alloreactive sequences dropped significantly.

The CDR3 has 13 amino acids. V shed 3 bases, J shed 7 bases, and the junction held 3 bases outside the gene matches. Germline assignment: CDR1 MNHEY and CDR2 SMNVEV (reference sequence). The specimen sequenced was CD4+ T cells sorted from blood. The chain couples TRBV27 to TRBJ2-1; 7 bases match TRBD2. This sequence originates from a human donor in good health. DNA of the CDR3: TGTGCCAGCAGTTTTAGGCGGGAGAATGAGCAGTTCTTC. It is translated as CASSFRRENEQFF.